This TCR beta chain was found in a study of metastatic and nonmetastatic thyroid tumors. On the study more broadly: It was across blood and tumor or nodule tissue from malignant and benign thyroid patients that repertoires were compared.

Through MiXCR, TCRdb re-clonotyped the PCR reads. Among approximately 9,000 clones listed, approximately 31% were seen once. Trimming removed 3 bases at V and 0 bases at J, with 8 bases between. The CDR3 runs 13 residues. Germline lookup yields CDR1 DFQATT and CDR2 SNEGSKA (reference sequence). No patient had received any treatment before thyroid surgery. J is TRBJ1-2 and V is TRBV20-1, with D perhaps matching TRBD1 (6 bases). Sequenced: adjacent normal tissue. The TCR comes from a female donor with papillary thyroid cancer or a benign thyroid nodule (not recorded which). Some clones in this sample may be carry-over from other donors' samples. CDR3 residues: CSARDRANYGYTF. The CDR3 nucleotides read TGCAGTGCTAGGGACAGAGCTAACTATGGCTACACCTTC.